This T cell receptor (beta chain) was captured by sequencing in a study of blood T cell repertoires in COVID-19. CDR3 length: 14 residues. V lost 3 bases and J lost 4; bases outside the gene matches: 4. The germline V gene encodes CDR1 DFQATT and CDR2 SNEGSKA (reference sequence). Measured with immunoSEQ multiplex PCR; TCRdb has only the in-frame clones, and not every one. The sample records some 140,000 clones, about four fifths being singletons. The gene calls are TRBV20-1 and TRBJ1-3; 9 nucleotides match TRBD1. Sequenced sample: peripheral blood. This TCR was recovered from a human donor in a cohort sampled during active COVID-19. The CDR3 is CSASGGQGGNTIYF. CDR3 coding DNA: TGCAGTGCTAGTGGAGGACAGGGGGGAAACACCATATATTTT.